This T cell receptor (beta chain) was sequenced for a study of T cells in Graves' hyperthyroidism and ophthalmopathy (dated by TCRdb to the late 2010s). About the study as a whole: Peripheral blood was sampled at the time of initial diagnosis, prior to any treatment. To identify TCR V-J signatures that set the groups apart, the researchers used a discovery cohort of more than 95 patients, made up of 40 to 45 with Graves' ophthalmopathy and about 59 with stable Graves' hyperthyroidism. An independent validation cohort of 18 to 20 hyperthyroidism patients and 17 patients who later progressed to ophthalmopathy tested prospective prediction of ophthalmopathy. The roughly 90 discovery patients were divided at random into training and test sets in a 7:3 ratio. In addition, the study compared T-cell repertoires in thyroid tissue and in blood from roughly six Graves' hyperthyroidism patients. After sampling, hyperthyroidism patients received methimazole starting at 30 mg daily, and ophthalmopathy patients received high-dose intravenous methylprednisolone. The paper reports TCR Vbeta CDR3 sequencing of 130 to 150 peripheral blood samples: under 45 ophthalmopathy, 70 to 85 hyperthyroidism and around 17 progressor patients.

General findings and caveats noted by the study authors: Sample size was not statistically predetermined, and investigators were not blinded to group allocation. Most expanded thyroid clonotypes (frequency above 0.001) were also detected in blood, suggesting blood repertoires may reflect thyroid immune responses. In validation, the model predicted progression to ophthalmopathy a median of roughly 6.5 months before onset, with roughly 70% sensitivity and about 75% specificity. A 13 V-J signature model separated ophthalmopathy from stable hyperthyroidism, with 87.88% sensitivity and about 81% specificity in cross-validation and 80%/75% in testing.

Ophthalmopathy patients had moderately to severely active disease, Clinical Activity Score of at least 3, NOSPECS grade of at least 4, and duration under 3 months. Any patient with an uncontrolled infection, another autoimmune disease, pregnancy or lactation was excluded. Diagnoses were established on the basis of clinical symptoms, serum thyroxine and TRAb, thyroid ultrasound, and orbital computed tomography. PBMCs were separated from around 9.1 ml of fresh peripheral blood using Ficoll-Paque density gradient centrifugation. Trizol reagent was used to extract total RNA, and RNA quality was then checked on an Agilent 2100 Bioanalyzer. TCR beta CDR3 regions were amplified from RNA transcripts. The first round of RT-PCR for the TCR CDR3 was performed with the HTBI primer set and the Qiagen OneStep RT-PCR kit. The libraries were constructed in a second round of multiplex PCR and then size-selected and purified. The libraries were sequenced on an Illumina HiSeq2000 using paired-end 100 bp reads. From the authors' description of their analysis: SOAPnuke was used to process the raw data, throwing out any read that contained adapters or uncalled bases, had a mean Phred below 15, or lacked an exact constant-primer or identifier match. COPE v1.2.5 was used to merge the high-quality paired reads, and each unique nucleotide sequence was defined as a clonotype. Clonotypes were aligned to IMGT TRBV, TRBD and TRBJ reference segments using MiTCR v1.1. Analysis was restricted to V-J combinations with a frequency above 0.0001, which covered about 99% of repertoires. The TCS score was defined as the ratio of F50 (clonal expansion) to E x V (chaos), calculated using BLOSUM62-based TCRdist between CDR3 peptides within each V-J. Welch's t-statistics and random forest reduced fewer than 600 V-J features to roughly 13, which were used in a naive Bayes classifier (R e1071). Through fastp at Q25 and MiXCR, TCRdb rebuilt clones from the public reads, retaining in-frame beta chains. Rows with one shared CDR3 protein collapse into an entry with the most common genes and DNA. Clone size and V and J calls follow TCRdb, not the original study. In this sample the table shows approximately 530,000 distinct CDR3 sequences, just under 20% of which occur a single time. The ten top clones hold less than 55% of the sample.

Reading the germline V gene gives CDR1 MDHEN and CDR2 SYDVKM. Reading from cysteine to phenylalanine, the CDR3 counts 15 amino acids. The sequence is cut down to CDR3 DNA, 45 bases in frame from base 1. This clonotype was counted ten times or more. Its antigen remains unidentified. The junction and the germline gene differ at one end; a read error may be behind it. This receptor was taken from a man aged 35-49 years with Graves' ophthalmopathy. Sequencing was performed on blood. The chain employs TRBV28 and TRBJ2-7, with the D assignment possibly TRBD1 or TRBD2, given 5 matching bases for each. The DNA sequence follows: TGTGCCAGCAGTATATGGTTGGGCGGGCCAGGGGAGCAGTACTTC. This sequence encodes CASSIWLGGPGEQYF.